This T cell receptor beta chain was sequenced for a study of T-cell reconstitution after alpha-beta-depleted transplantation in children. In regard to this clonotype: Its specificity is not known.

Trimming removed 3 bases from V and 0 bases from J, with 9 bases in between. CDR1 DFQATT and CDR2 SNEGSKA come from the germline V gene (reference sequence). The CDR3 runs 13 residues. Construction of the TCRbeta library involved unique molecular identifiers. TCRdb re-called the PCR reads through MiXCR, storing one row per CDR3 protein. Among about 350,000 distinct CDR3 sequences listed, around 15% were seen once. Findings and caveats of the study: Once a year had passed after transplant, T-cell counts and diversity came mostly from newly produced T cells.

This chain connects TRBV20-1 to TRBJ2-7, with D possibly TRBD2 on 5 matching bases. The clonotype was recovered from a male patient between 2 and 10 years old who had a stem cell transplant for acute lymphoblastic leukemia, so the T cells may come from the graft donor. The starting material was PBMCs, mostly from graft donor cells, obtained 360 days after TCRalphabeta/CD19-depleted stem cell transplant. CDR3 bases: TGCAGTGCTAGTATAGCGCTCTCCTACGAGCAGTACTTC. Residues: CSASIALSYEQYF.